This entry features one T cell receptor (beta chain) sequence. Trimming stripped 2 bases from V and 1 base from J, with 11 bases between. Looked up from germline, CDR1 is GTSNPN and CDR2 is SVGIG (reference sequence). This CDR3 is 14 amino acids long. This record comes from a study of blood T cell repertoires in COVID-19. The wider study: T cells, B-cell-depleted T cells, or PBMCs provided the cDNA or gDNA that served as material.

Under the authors' procedure: Estimates of nucleated cell counts were drawn from the amplification of reference gene primers. Libraries were prepared by immunoSEQ multiplex PCR; TCRdb keeps only in-frame clonotypes and omits some of them. V, J and clone size were drawn from that table, and D and trimming were deduced from the DNA. In the table there are 200,000 to 250,000 clones, 85% to 90% of which are singletons. The sequencing sample was made of peripheral blood. V and J are TRBV30 and TRBJ1-2, with a weak D call TRBD1 (5 bases). The sequence was obtained from a woman aged 45 to 65 with acute or convalescent COVID-19. CDR3 in amino acids: CAWSPTVYNYGYTF. CDR3 coding DNA: TGTGCCTGGAGTCCGACAGTTTATAACTATGGCTACACCTTC.